A single TCR beta chain is shown here with its context. What it recognizes is unknown. These data come from a study of shared clonotypes between healthy human individuals. Study in general: A couple of women and three men aged 18 to 49 made up the donors. Study results and caveats: Incompleteness in sorted-subset sequencing, despite large depth, was shown by rarefaction.

Germline V CDR1 and CDR2: LGHNA, YNFKEQ. This CDR3 is built from 16 residues. V was pared by 3 bases and J by 5 bases, with 5 bases of the junction left unmatched. The donor population consisted of healthy HIV-negative adults with no recent acute infections or vaccinations. Authors' data handling: Because ImmunoSEQ provided only junction sequences with no quality scores, the filtering differed. The assay was immunoSEQ multiplex PCR, and TCRdb's table has in-frame clones only and misses some. Clonal size and the V and J genes are those of that table, whereas D and trimming came from the DNA. The table records a few million clones, 90% to 95% of them present only once.

V and J are TRBV4-2 and TRBJ2-3; 13 bases are a match to TRBD2. The sequencing sample was made of naive CD4+ T cells from PBMCs. Subset noted: CD45RA+ positively selected. The receptor was isolated from a young man in good health. Some clones in this sample may be carry-over from other donors' samples. CDR3 DNA sequence: TGTGCCAGCAGCCACTCACTAGCGGGAGGGCAAGATACGCAGTATTTT. It codes for CASSHSLAGGQDTQYF.